The 19 T cell receptor beta chains below come from one sample, sequenced in a study of cytomegalovirus exposure and HLA in healthy donors. PCR employed 60 Vbeta and 13 Jbeta primers. The data were produced by immunoSEQ multiplex PCR, yet TCRdb's version contains in-frame clones alone and is incomplete. The data contain about 130,000 clones, over 70% of them singletons. The sample consisted of PBMCs. The source is a woman aged 40 to 50 in good health and CMV-seropositive.

The rearrangement joins TRBV28 to TRBJ1-6; D is unclear. Trimming stripped 6 bases from V and 10 bases from J, with 13 bases between. The CDR3 is 13 amino acids. Germline CDR1 MDHEN, CDR2 SYDVKM. The CDR3 DNA is TGTGCCAGCAGGGTGAGGGAGATCTCACCCCTCCACTTT. This encodes CASRVREISPLHF. The variable domain in full, completed from reference TRBV28 and TRBJ1-6, reads DVKVTQSSRYLVKRTGEKVFLECVQDMDHENMFWYRQDPGLGLRLIYFSYDVKMKEKGDIPEGYSVSREKKERFSLILESASTNQTSMYLCASRVREISPLHFGNGTRLTVT.

This clone was detected only a few times. The gene calls are TRBV28 and TRBJ1-1, with D maybe TRBD1 (6 bases). This CDR3 spans 13 amino acids. Germline V CDR1 and CDR2: MDHEN, SYDVKM. V gave up 8 bases and J gave up 3 bases, with 13 bases separating them. This CDR3 is CASLTGSDTEAFF. The CDR3 coding sequence is TGTGCCAGCCTTACAGGGAGCGACACTGAAGCTTTCTTT.

This clone was seen only a few times. This chain links TRBV7-2 with TRBJ2-7; 8 nucleotides align to TRBD1. The trim removed 3 bases at V and 3 bases at J, leaving 4 bases unmatched. Looked up from germline, CDR1 is SGHTA and CDR2 is FQGNSA. This CDR3 comprises 14 residues. The CDR3 sequence: CASSFPGQVYEQYF. The CDR3 nucleotides read TGTGCCAGCAGCTTCCCGGGACAGGTCTACGAGCAGTACTTC.

The chain joins TRBV7-2 to TRBJ2-5; maybe TRBD2 (7 bases). This CDR3 comprises 16 residues. Looked up from germline, CDR1 is SGHTA and CDR2 is FQGNSA. Between the trimmed V and J ends, which lost 2 bases and 1 base, there was a span of 14 bases. The CDR3 protein is CASSLIWAGAQETQYF. CDR3 nucleotide sequence: TGTGCCAGCAGCTTAATCTGGGCGGGGGCCCAAGAGACCCAGTACTTC.

This rearrangement joins TRBV9 to TRBJ2-1, with 7 bases lining up with TRBD1. Germline V CDR1 and CDR2: SGDLS, YYNGEE. Losses at the gene ends were 3 bases for V and 3 bases for J; bases not matched to a gene: 9. There are 16 residues in the CDR3. CDR3 sequence: CASSATDRKVYNEQFF. The CDR3 DNA is TGTGCCAGCAGCGCGACGGACAGGAAAGTCTACAATGAGCAGTTCTTC.

Here the CDR3 DNA reads TGTGCCAGCAGCCCTAGCGGCCCAGTAAGCTCCTACGAGCAGTACTTC. The encoded protein is CASSPSGPVSSYEQYF. V and J are TRBV28 and TRBJ2-7; TRBD2 agrees at 7 bases. Trimming at V came to 6 bases and at J to 0 bases, leaving 11 bases not matched to a gene. CDR3 length: 16 residues. Germline loops: CDR1 MDHEN, CDR2 SYDVKM.

V is TRBV7-2 and J is TRBJ1-5; 10 bases match TRBD1. The CDR3 is 16 amino acids. With 5 bases clipped from V and 5 bases from J, the junction kept 9 bases outside the gene matches. From germline, CDR1 is SGHTA and CDR2 FQGNSA. This CDR3 is CASSQRDRGYDQPQHF. The CDR3 DNA follows: TGTGCCAGCAGCCAGCGGGACAGGGGATATGATCAGCCCCAGCATTTT.

V gene TRBV7-2 combines with J gene TRBJ2-7; 7 bases line up with TRBD2. The trim removed 1 base at V and 2 bases at J, leaving 5 bases unmatched. The CDR3 has 15 residues. CDR1 is SGHTA and CDR2 is FQGNSA in the germline V gene. CDR3 DNA: TGTGCCAGCAGCTTAGAGCGGGGTGCGGCCTACGAGCAGTACTTC. This encodes CASSLERGAAYEQYF.

This clone was counted a single time. V usage is TRBV18 and J usage is TRBJ1-1; unclear D gene. With 1 base removed from V and 0 bases from J, the gap between germline ends came to 9 bases. The CDR3 totals 15 residues. Per the germline V gene, CDR1 is KGHSH and CDR2 is LQKENI. The CDR3 DNA sequence: TGTGCCAGCTCACCACAGGGAGCCCTGAACACTGAAGCTTTCTTT. Protein product: CASSPQGALNTEAFF. The entire variable domain, with the rest obtained from reference TRBV18 and TRBJ1-1, is as follows: NAGVMQNPRHLVRRRGQEARLRCSPMKGHSHVYWYRQLPEEGLKFMVYLQKENIIDESGMPKERFSAEFPKEGPSILRIQQVVRGDSAAYFCASSPQGALNTEAFFGQGTRLTVV.

V is TRBV28 and J is TRBJ2-3, with D perhaps matching TRBD2 (5 bases). The germline gives CDR1 MDHEN, CDR2 SYDVKM. Trimming shortened V by 6 bases and J by 6 bases, and 22 bases separated the two germline ends. CDR3 length: 16 amino acids. CDR3 DNA: TGTGCCAGCAGCCTCGGACGGGATTACATGTCCGATACGCAGTATTTT. The encoded protein is CASSLGRDYMSDTQYF.

This clone was seen only a few times. The V call is TRBV25-1, the J call TRBJ2-7; 8 bases line up with TRBD1. This CDR3 has 15 amino acids. J gave up 3 bases and V 5 bases, and 9 bases lay outside the gene matches. Germline assignment: CDR1 MGHDK and CDR2 SYGVNS. The CDR3 bases are TGTGCCAGCAGTCTATCGGGACAGGCCCGCTACGAGCAGTACTTC. Amino acids: CASSLSGQARYEQYF.

This clone appeared once. The V call is TRBV2, the J call TRBJ2-2, with D unclear. The V gene lost 8 bases and the J gene lost 1 base, with 8 bases spanning the gap. In germline, CDR1 is SNHLY, CDR2 FYNNEI. This CDR3 contains 13 residues. CDR3 sequence reads: CASHRLNTGELFF. The CDR3 DNA reads as TGTGCCAGCCACCGGTTGAACACCGGGGAGCTGTTTTTT.

In its sample, this clone was seen once. The chain employs TRBV30 and TRBJ2-6, with 8 positions matching TRBD1. CDR3 length: 19 residues. Germline loops: CDR1 GTSNPN, CDR2 SVGIG (reference sequence). V was pared by 0 bases and J by 4 bases, with 14 bases of the junction left unmatched. The DNA for the CDR3 is TGTGCCTGGAGTGTATTAAGAACGCAGGGGGCGCCCGGGGCCAACGTCCTGACTTTC. Protein: CAWSVLRTQGAPGANVLTF.

This clone was observed a handful of times. The chain links TRBV11-2 to TRBJ1-3; D is unresolved. The V gene's germline CDR1 is SGHAT and CDR2 FQNNGV. With 1 base removed from V and 0 bases from J, the gap between germline ends came to 10 bases. This CDR3 has 16 amino acids. The CDR3 DNA reads as TGTGCCAGCAGCTTAGGTCAGTCCACCTCTGGAAACACCATATATTTT. As protein: CASSLGQSTSGNTIYF. Combining the CDR3 with reference TRBV11-2 and TRBJ1-3 gives the whole variable domain EAGVAQSPRYKIIEKRQSVAFWCNPISGHATLYWYQQILGQGPKLLIQFQNNGVVDDSQLPKDRFSAERLKGVDSTLKIQPAKLEDSAVYLCASSLGQSTSGNTIYFGEGSWLTVV.

The chain has TRBV5-1 and TRBJ2-7, with D tentatively TRBD2 (5 bases). The CDR3 consists of 14 residues. Per the germline V gene, CDR1 is SGHRS and CDR2 is YFSETQ. Trimming removed 0 bases at V and 4 bases at J, with 11 bases between. CDR3 in DNA: TGCGCCAGCAGCTTGGACGGGGAAGTTTACGAGCAGTACTTC. Translating gives CASSLDGEVYEQYF.

The chain employs TRBV5-1 and TRBJ2-1, with 9 bases aligning to TRBD1. This CDR3 is built from 16 residues. Germline-derived CDR1 and CDR2 are SGHRS and YFSETQ. V dropped 1 base and J dropped 1; count of bases not matched to a gene: 3. The CDR3 protein is CASSLSGTGSYNEQFF. The CDR3 nucleotides are TGCGCCAGCAGCTTGTCTGGGACAGGGTCCTACAATGAGCAGTTCTTC. The full variable domain, its missing parts supplied by reference TRBV5-1 and TRBJ2-1, is KAGVTQTPRYLIKTRGQQVTLSCSPISGHRSVSWYQQTPGQGLQFLFEYFSETQRNKGNFPGRFSGRQFSNSRSEMNVSTLELGDSALYLCASSLSGTGSYNEQFFGPGTRLTVL.

The rearrangement joins TRBV29-1 to TRBJ1-1, with D hard to call. The CDR3 loop spans 12 amino acids. V was pared by 6 bases and J by 1 base, with 9 bases between. Germline V gene lookup returns CDR1 SQVTM and CDR2 ANQGSEA. CDR3 in amino acids: CSVGDTNTEAFF. The CDR3 DNA reads as TGCAGCGTGGGCGACACGAACACTGAAGCTTTCTTT.

The chain carries TRBV19 and TRBJ1-2, with 8 positions matching TRBD1. V was clipped by 5 bases and J by 11 bases; unmatched bases: 13. The V gene's germline CDR1 is LNHDA and CDR2 SQIVND (reference sequence). The CDR3 runs 14 residues. The CDR3 DNA is TGTGCCAGTAGTGCAGGGGGCCAAACTATGGGATACACCTTC. This translates into CASSAGGQTMGYTF.

This clone was counted between two and nine times. The rearrangement uses TRBV7-9 and TRBJ1-4, with TRBD1 as a possible D gene (6 bases). The CDR3 loop spans 15 amino acids. Trimming removed 5 bases at V and 4 bases at J, with 14 bases between. Looked up from germline, CDR1 is SEHNR and CDR2 is FQNEAQ (reference sequence). CDR3 residues: CASSGGARGNEKLFF. The CDR3 DNA reads as TGTGCCAGCAGCGGGGGGGCGAGGGGTAATGAAAAACTGTTTTTT.